The next 22 T cell receptor beta chains were all read from a single sample in a study of CD8 T cells in ankylosing spondylitis. TCRdb fed the 5' RACE reads into MiXCR, producing one record per CDR3 protein. Here the sample spans hundreds of thousands of distinct CDR3 sequences, roughly 10% being singletons. Sequences were obtained from blood, either unsorted or a sorted T cell fraction (not recorded which). The receptors originated from a male donor with ankylosing spondylitis or in good health (not recorded which).

This clonotype was counted between two and nine times. A read error may produce the germline difference seen at one junction end. J is TRBJ1-1 and V is TRBV7-7; TRBD1 might be the D (6 bases). Germline CDR1 and CDR2: SSHAT and FNYEAQ (reference sequence). This CDR3 contains 14 residues. The CDR3 nucleotides read TGTGCTAGCAGCTTTGGGGGGCGTCGAACTGAAGCTTTCTTT. Its protein is CASSFGGRRTEAFF.

This clonotype was observed many times. J is TRBJ1-1 and V is TRBV20-1, with a tentative D call TRBD1 (6 bases). The V end was cut by 3 bases, the J end by 6 bases, with 14 bases between. The CDR3 totals 13 residues. CDR1 and CDR2 from the germline V gene are DFQATT and SNEGSKA (reference sequence). The CDR3 is CSARSPGVSEAFF. CDR3 sequence (DNA): TGCAGTGCTAGGTCCCCAGGGGTGTCTGAAGCTTTCTTT.

This clonotype appeared many times. J is TRBJ2-7 and V is TRBV30, with TRBD2 identical over 7 bases. The length of the CDR3 is 12 residues. The V gene's germline CDR1 is GTSNPN and CDR2 SVGIG (reference sequence). V was clipped by 2 bases and J by 3 bases; unmatched bases: 1. The CDR3 reads CAWSTGGYEQYF. In DNA, the CDR3 is TGTGCCTGGAGTACGGGGGGCTACGAGCAGTACTTC.

This clonotype was observed a handful of times. The gene calls are TRBV13 and TRBJ1-2; no clear D gene. The CDR3 is 16 residues long. The ends were cut back, 4 bases at V and 7 bases at J, with 22 bases in the middle. The germline gives CDR1 PRHDT, CDR2 FYEKMQ (reference sequence). CDR3: CASSSQLDGGIRGYTF. CDR3 sequence (DNA): TGTGCCAGCAGCTCTCAACTGGACGGAGGGATCCGTGGCTACACCTTC.

The chain employs TRBV6-5 and TRBJ2-5, with D perhaps matching TRBD1 (5 bases). CDR1 is MNHEY and CDR2 is SVGAGI in the germline V gene. The CDR3 is 15 residues long. V was cut by 4 bases and J by 3 bases, with 15 bases left in between. CDR3 DNA: TGTGCCAGCAGTTCGCCAGGGTCCCCTAAAGAGACCCAGTACTTC. This gives the protein CASSSPGSPKETQYF.

The chain recombines TRBV5-1 with TRBJ2-2; perhaps TRBD2 as D (6 bases). With 5 bases removed from V and 3 bases from J, the gap between germline ends came to 11 bases. This CDR3 has 14 residues. The V gene's germline CDR1 is SGHRS and CDR2 YFSETQ. CDR3: CASSFSGDTGELFF. CDR3 nucleotides: TGCGCCAGCAGTTTTTCGGGGGACACCGGGGAGCTGTTTTTT.

This chain links TRBV28 with TRBJ2-7; 7 bases fit TRBD1. CDR3 length: 15 residues. V was clipped by 8 bases and J by 0 bases; unmatched bases: 10. Per germline, CDR1 MDHEN and CDR2 SYDVKM. In DNA, the CDR3 is TGTGCCAGCCTCAGGACAGGCCCAAGCTCCTACGAGCAGTACTTC. Protein: CASLRTGPSSYEQYF.

This clonotype showed up many times. This chain connects TRBV5-1 to TRBJ2-3; D perhaps matches TRBD2 (5 bases). Germline-derived CDR1 and CDR2 are SGHRS and YFSETQ. The CDR3 covers 13 residues. Deletions cut 1 base from V and 5 bases from J, with 8 bases between. The CDR3: CASSLSGIDTQYF. CDR3 DNA: TGCGCCAGCAGCTTGTCCGGGATAGATACGCAGTATTTT.

This clonotype has a count of ten or more. This chain connects TRBV28 to TRBJ2-5; perhaps TRBD2 as D (6 bases). Trimming left V 4 bases short and J 5 bases short, with 11 bases between. The germline CDR1 and CDR2 sequences are MDHEN and SYDVKM. CDR3 length: 13 residues. CDR3: CASSYGGRETQYF. The CDR3 bases are TGTGCCAGCAGTTACGGGGGTAGGGAGACCCAGTACTTC.

This clonotype showed up just a few times. The chain combines TRBV10-3 with TRBJ1-4, with a weak D call TRBD1 (6 bases). V was pared by 2 bases and J by 7 bases, with 14 bases between. The CDR3 has 15 amino acids. Germline V lookup: CDR1 ENHRY, CDR2 SYGVKD. CDR3 DNA sequence: TGTGCCATCAGTGAGAGAGAGGGGGAGAGTGAAAAACTGTTTTTT. Encoded protein: CAISEREGESEKLFF.

This clonotype appeared many times. In DNA, the CDR3 is TGTGCCAGCAGCTTTGAGGGGGGGGTCTCTGGGGCCAACGTCCTGACTTTC. Its protein product is CASSFEGGVSGANVLTF. This sequence joins TRBV11-2 and TRBJ2-6; tentatively, D is TRBD2 (7 bases). The length of the CDR3 is 17 residues. CDR1 is SGHAT, CDR2 FQNNGV, per germline. Trimming removed 3 bases at V and 0 bases at J, with 12 bases between.

This clonotype was observed at least ten times. This chain connects TRBV5-1 to TRBJ2-7, with 12 nucleotides matching TRBD1. Trimming cost V 4 bases and J 6 bases; bases outside gene matches: 8. This CDR3 spans 15 amino acids. Germline V gene sequence: CDR1 SGHRS, CDR2 YFSETQ. This chain's CDR3 is CASSVTGTGGGEQYF. The CDR3 coding sequence is TGCGCCAGCAGCGTTACCGGGACAGGGGGCGGCGAGCAGTACTTC.

The chain employs TRBV7-8 and TRBJ1-2; 12 positions match TRBD1. CDR3 size: 16 residues. Per the germline V gene, CDR1 is SGHVS and CDR2 is FQNEAQ. The junction had 10 bases not matched to a gene; V was cut back by 4 bases and J by 7 bases. DNA for the CDR3: TGTGCCAGCAGCTCAGACCCCGGGACAGGGGGCTCTGGCTACACCTTC. As protein: CASSSDPGTGGSGYTF.

This clonotype was observed at least ten times. J is TRBJ2-1 and V is TRBV10-3; 8 nucleotides line up with TRBD2. V lost 0 bases and J lost 5; bases outside the gene matches: 6. The CDR3 contains 16 residues. Germline values: CDR1 ENHRY, CDR2 SYGVKD. The CDR3 spells CAISESGRGANNEQFF. The CDR3 nucleotides are TGTGCCATCAGTGAGTCGGGGCGGGGGGCAAACAATGAGCAGTTCTTC.

This clonotype was counted many times. The rearrangement links TRBV6-1 to TRBJ2-7; TRBD2 agrees at 13 bases. The CDR3 loop spans 15 amino acids. Losses at the gene ends were 6 bases for V and 4 bases for J; bases not matched to a gene: 6. The germline V gene encodes CDR1 MNHNS and CDR2 SASEGT. The CDR3 loop is CASSQRLAGGYEQYF. For the CDR3, the DNA is TGTGCCAGCAGCCAAAGACTAGCGGGGGGATACGAGCAGTACTTC.

This clonotype showed up many times. The chain carries TRBV7-8 and TRBJ2-5; possibly TRBD1 or TRBD2 for D (5 bases each). The CDR3 totals 15 residues. The germline gives CDR1 SGHVS, CDR2 FQNEAQ. V lost 1 base and J lost 4, with 13 bases in between. In DNA, the CDR3 is TGTGCCAGCAGCTTAGGAGGGGACCTCCGAGAGACCCAGTACTTC. Encoded protein: CASSLGGDLRETQYF.

In its sample, this clonotype was seen many times. V and J are TRBV7-3 and TRBJ2-5; TRBD2 is a possible D gene (5 bases). In germline, CDR1 is SGHTA, CDR2 FQGTGA. V shed 5 bases and J shed 3 bases, with 10 bases lying between them. The CDR3 has 13 amino acids. This chain's CDR3 is CASSTTREETQYF. The CDR3 DNA follows: TGTGCCAGCAGCACTACTAGGGAAGAGACCCAGTACTTC.

This chain joins TRBV27 and TRBJ1-2; D is undetermined. This CDR3 comprises 14 residues. The V end lost 0 bases, the J end lost 2 bases, and 7 bases lay between the germline ends. The germline gives CDR1 MNHEY, CDR2 SMNVEV (reference sequence). The CDR3 protein is CASSLSASNYGYTF. In nucleotides, the CDR3 is TGTGCCAGCAGTTTATCGGCCTCGAACTATGGCTACACCTTC.

Concerning this clonotype itself: A read error may produce the germline difference seen at one junction end. The V gene is TRBV3-1, the J gene TRBJ1-6, with TRBD1 as a possible D gene (5 bases). Germline V gene sequence: CDR1 LGHDT, CDR2 YNNKEL (reference sequence). The length of the CDR3 is 11 residues. The CDR3 DNA follows: TGTGCCGGCAGCCAGGGTTCACCCCTCCACTTT. It encodes CAGSQGSPLHF.

This clonotype was recorded at least ten times. CDR3: CASSLRGDFGVETQYF. In DNA form, the CDR3 reads TGCGCCAGCAGCTTGAGAGGGGACTTCGGGGTAGAGACCCAGTACTTC. This chain links TRBV5-1 with TRBJ2-5, with TRBD2 as a possible D gene (6 bases). This CDR3 has 16 residues. Germline V gene data show CDR1 as SGHRS and CDR2 as YFSETQ. V was trimmed by 1 base and J by 4 bases, leaving 17 bases between them.

This rearrangement joins TRBV15 to TRBJ1-2; no definite D call. This CDR3 is 14 amino acids long. V was pared by 4 bases and J by 6 bases, with 15 bases between. CDR1 and CDR2 (germline): LNHNV, YYDKDF (reference sequence). CDR3 in DNA: TGTGCCACCAGCAACCCCGGGGTAAATAATGGCTACACCTTC. This translates into CATSNPGVNNGYTF.

Ten or more counts support this clonotype. The V gene is TRBV7-2, the J gene TRBJ2-3; 7 bases are a match to TRBD1. V trimming: 1 base; J trimming: 2 bases; junction bases outside the gene matches: 6. The germline V gene has CDR1 SGHTA and CDR2 FQGNSA. The CDR3 loop spans 16 amino acids. CDR3 DNA sequence: TGTGCCAGCAGCTTAGTTCTGACAGGGTCCACAGATACGCAGTATTTT. It yields the protein CASSLVLTGSTDTQYF.